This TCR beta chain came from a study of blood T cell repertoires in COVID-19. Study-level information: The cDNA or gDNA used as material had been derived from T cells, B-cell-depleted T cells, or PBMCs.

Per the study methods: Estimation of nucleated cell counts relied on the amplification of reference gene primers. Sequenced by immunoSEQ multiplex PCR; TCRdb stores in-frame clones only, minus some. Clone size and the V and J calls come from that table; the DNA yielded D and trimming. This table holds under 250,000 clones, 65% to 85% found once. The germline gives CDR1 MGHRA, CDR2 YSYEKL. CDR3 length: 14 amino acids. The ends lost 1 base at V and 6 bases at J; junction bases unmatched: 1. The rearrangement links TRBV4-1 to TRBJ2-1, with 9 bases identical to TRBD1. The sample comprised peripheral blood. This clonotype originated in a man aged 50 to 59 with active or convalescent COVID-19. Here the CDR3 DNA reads TGCGCCAGCAGCCAAGGGGACAGGGCCAATGAGCAGTTCTTC. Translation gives CASSQGDRANEQFF.